The 27 T cell receptor beta chains below come from one sample, sequenced in a study of shared clonotypes between healthy human individuals. Sequenced by immunoSEQ multiplex PCR; TCRdb stores in-frame clones only, minus some. The sample yields 2 million to 2.5 million clones, 93% seen once. Sequencing was carried out using naive CD4+ T cells from PBMCs. The subset here: CD45RA+ positively selected. These receptor sequences come from a man aged 18 to 29 in good health. Some clones in this sample may be carry-over from other donors' samples.

The gene calls are TRBV15 and TRBJ1-1; tentatively, D is TRBD1 (6 bases). The CDR3 has 12 residues. V lost 3 bases and J lost 10, with 12 bases in between. Per germline, CDR1 LNHNV and CDR2 YYDKDF (reference sequence). The CDR3 DNA reads TGTGCCACCAGCAGGGGGGGGCCCGGAGCTTTCTTT. Encoded protein: CATSRGGPGAFF.

The gene calls are TRBV28 and TRBJ1-2; D is uncertain. Germline loops: CDR1 MDHEN, CDR2 SYDVKM. This CDR3 region has 13 residues. V was shortened by 1 base and J by 8 bases, with 11 bases between the two germline ends. The CDR3 DNA reads as TGTGCCAGCAGTTTATCGGGGATGGGGGGCTACACCTTC. This translates into CASSLSGMGGYTF.

Regarding this clone: Other nucleotide sequences from this sample produce the same CDR3. This chain connects TRBV30 to TRBJ2-3; 13 bases line up with TRBD2. The junction had 1 base not matched to a gene; V was cut back by 0 bases and J by 1 base. Per the germline V gene, CDR1 is GTSNPN and CDR2 is SVGIG (reference sequence). The CDR3 is 16 amino acids. The CDR3 sequence is CAWSVGLAGGTDTQYF. The CDR3 DNA sequence: TGTGCCTGGAGTGTAGGACTAGCGGGGGGCACAGATACGCAGTATTTT.

J is TRBJ2-7 and V is TRBV28; D is uncertain. This CDR3 is 12 amino acids long. The germline V and J ends were trimmed by 8 bases and 2 bases, with 10 bases remaining between them. Germline CDR1 MDHEN, CDR2 SYDVKM. CDR3: CASQSGTYEQYF. CDR3 DNA: TGTGCCAGCCAATCGGGCACCTACGAGCAGTACTTC. The entire variable domain, with the rest obtained from reference TRBV28 and TRBJ2-7, is as follows: DVKVTQSSRYLVKRTGEKVFLECVQDMDHENMFWYRQDPGLGLRLIYFSYDVKMKEKGDIPEGYSVSREKKERFSLILESASTNQTSMYLCASQSGTYEQYFGPGTRLTVT.

This clone appeared a single time. The chain recombines TRBV19 with TRBJ2-5, with a tentative D call TRBD1 (6 bases). The length of the CDR3 is 15 residues. The germline V gene encodes CDR1 LNHDA and CDR2 SQIVND (reference sequence). V shed 3 bases and J shed 5 bases, with 16 bases lying between them. The DNA for the CDR3 is TGTGCCAGTAGTATCCAGGTGGCAGGGGTCGAGACCCAGTACTTC. This gives the protein CASSIQVAGVETQYF.

The chain has TRBV9 and TRBJ1-4; D is possibly TRBD1 (5 bases). V was shortened by 4 bases and J by 5 bases, with 12 bases between the two germline ends. Germline V gene lookup returns CDR1 SGDLS and CDR2 YYNGEE. The CDR3 sequence is 14 residues long. In nucleotides, the CDR3 is TGTGCCAGCAGCTTACAGGAAAGGAATGAAAAACTGTTTTTT. Protein sequence: CASSLQERNEKLFF. The variable domain in full, with the rest retrieved from reference TRBV9 and TRBJ1-4, is DSGVTQTPKHLITATGQRVTLRCSPRSGDLSVYWYQQSLDQGLQFLIQYYNGEERAKGNILERFSAQQFPDLHSELNLSSLELGDSALYFCASSLQERNEKLFFGSGTQLSVL.

The rearrangement links TRBV5-1 to TRBJ1-1; D unclear. Trimming cost V 4 bases and J 4 bases, with 5 bases left between them. This CDR3 contains 11 residues. CDR1 is SGHRS and CDR2 is YFSETQ in the germline V gene. DNA of the CDR3: TGCGCCAGCAGCGGAGGCACTGAAGCTTTCTTT. This translates into CASSGGTEAFF.

The rearrangement joins TRBV19 to TRBJ2-2, with 7 bases matching TRBD2. The V segment lost 6 bases and the J segment 1 base; nucleotides outside the gene matches: 14. The CDR3 consists of 18 residues. Germline assignment: CDR1 LNHDA and CDR2 SQIVND (reference sequence). In nucleotides, the CDR3 is TGTGCCAGTAGGCGCACAGGAGCGGGAAGTTTGAACACCGGGGAGCTGTTTTTT. Translated: CASRRTGAGSLNTGELFF.

The chain is built from TRBV7-8 and TRBJ1-1, with TRBD1 matching over 8 bases. Germline CDR1 is SGHVS and CDR2 is FQNEAQ. The CDR3 totals 13 residues. The trim removed 3 bases at V and 5 bases at J, leaving 2 bases unmatched. The CDR3 bases are TGTGCCAGCAGCTTGGACAGGGAAACTGAAGCTTTCTTT. Translation: CASSLDRETEAFF.

The chain uses TRBV27 and TRBJ2-3; 7 positions agree with TRBD2. The CDR3 totals 16 residues. The J segment lost 3 bases and the V segment lost 3 bases, leaving 9 bases of the junction unmatched. Per the germline V gene, CDR1 is MNHEY and CDR2 is SMNVEV (reference sequence). The CDR3 sequence: CASSFIASGRTDTQYF. The CDR3 DNA follows: TGTGCCAGCAGTTTTATAGCTAGCGGAAGAACAGATACGCAGTATTTT.

This rearrangement joins TRBV5-6 to TRBJ2-3; D gene uncertain. The CDR3 is 16 amino acids. Looked up from germline, CDR1 is SGHDT and CDR2 is YYEEEE. V shed 5 bases and J shed 1 base, with 17 bases lying between them. The CDR3 here is CASRILATRGTDTQYF. The CDR3, as DNA: TGTGCCAGCAGAATTCTGGCCACAAGGGGCACAGATACGCAGTATTTT.

The J gene is TRBJ2-5, the V gene TRBV6-1; 11 bases line up with TRBD2. Germline loops: CDR1 MNHNS, CDR2 SASEGT. V shed 2 bases, J shed 0 bases, and the junction held 5 bases outside the gene matches. The CDR3 has 17 residues. Here the CDR3 reads CASSEWASGRYQETQYF. The CDR3 DNA follows: TGTGCCAGCAGTGAATGGGCTAGCGGGAGGTACCAAGAGACCCAGTACTTC.

About this clone: Other DNA sequences of this sample code for an identical CDR3. V usage is TRBV5-1 and J usage is TRBJ2-1; possibly TRBD1 for D (5 bases). Between the trimmed V and J ends, which lost 0 bases and 7 bases, there was a span of 8 bases. The CDR3 covers 13 residues. Germline-derived CDR1 and CDR2 are SGHRS and YFSETQ. CDR3 sequence reads: CASSLGAGNEQFF. DNA for the CDR3: TGCGCCAGCAGCTTGGGGGCAGGGAATGAGCAGTTCTTC.

The CDR3 loop reads CSVVGWVLAASYNEQFF. DNA of the CDR3: TGCAGCGTTGTTGGATGGGTACTAGCGGCCTCCTACAATGAGCAGTTCTTC. J is TRBJ2-1 and V is TRBV29-1; 8 nucleotides align to TRBD2. The trim removed 4 bases at V and 0 bases at J, leaving 11 bases unmatched. CDR1 is SQVTM and CDR2 is ANQGSEA in the germline V gene. This CDR3 spans 17 amino acids.

This clone was found a few times. The gene calls are TRBV11-2 and TRBJ1-1, with no clear D. The germline CDR1 and CDR2 sequences are SGHAT and FQNNGV. V gave up 2 bases and J gave up 1 base, with 5 bases separating them. The CDR3 is 13 amino acids. Here the CDR3 reads CASSLKQNTEAFF. In nucleotides, the CDR3 is TGTGCCAGCAGCTTAAAACAGAACACTGAAGCTTTCTTT.

CDR3 loop: CASSLTGTTVYNEQFF. The CDR3, as DNA: TGTGCCAGCAGCCTCACCGGGACTACCGTCTACAATGAGCAGTTCTTC. The genes are TRBV21-1 and TRBJ2-1; the D call in the table, TRBD2, was not verified against the DNA. TRBV21-1 is flagged as a pseudogene. This CDR3 region has 16 residues.

This clone was detected once. The rearrangement joins TRBV7-9 to TRBJ2-3; the D is unclear. V lost 5 bases to trimming and J lost 1 base, with 7 bases between them. CDR1 and CDR2 (germline): SEHNR, FQNEAQ (reference sequence). This CDR3 has 13 amino acids. CDR3 nucleotides: TGTGCCAGCAGCGTTACAGGCACAGATACGCAGTATTTT. Residues: CASSVTGTDTQYF.

V usage is TRBV5-8 and J usage is TRBJ2-5; 8 bases map to TRBD2. The V gene end was trimmed by 0 bases and the J gene end by 2 bases; junction bases not matched to a gene: 3. Germline CDR1 is SGHTS and CDR2 is YDEGEE. This CDR3 has 15 amino acids. The CDR3 is CASSLGASGQETQYF. The DNA of the CDR3 is TGTGCCAGCAGCTTGGGGGCTAGCGGGCAAGAGACCCAGTACTTC.

This clone appeared once. The chain carries TRBV6-1 and TRBJ1-1, with 7 bases that match TRBD1. CDR3 length: 15 amino acids. V gave up 4 bases and J gave up 4 bases; unmatched junction bases: 9. Germline CDR1 is MNHNS and CDR2 is SASEGT. The CDR3 loop is CASSARSRQGTEAFF. Here the CDR3 DNA reads TGTGCCAGCAGTGCCCGTTCCCGACAGGGCACTGAAGCTTTCTTT.

This clone was seen once. The rearrangement links TRBV6-1 to TRBJ2-3; D uncertain. The CDR3 has 16 amino acids. In germline, CDR1 is MNHNS, CDR2 SASEGT. Trimming cost V 4 bases and J 2 bases, with 16 bases left between them. DNA of the CDR3: TGTGCCAGCAGTGGTAGACATCTACCGTCCACAGATACGCAGTATTTT. Translating gives CASSGRHLPSTDTQYF.

The chain uses TRBV6-6 and TRBJ2-1; no clear D gene. The CDR3 extends over 12 amino acids. Germline V CDR1 and CDR2: MNHNY, SVGAGI (reference sequence). Trimming left V 5 bases short and J 7 bases short, with 9 bases between. In DNA, the CDR3 is TGTGCCAGCAGTGCCCTAAGAAATGAGCAGTTCTTC. Protein product: CASSALRNEQFF.

Concerning this clone: Other DNA sequences from this sample encode an identical CDR3 as well. The chain couples TRBV29-1 to TRBJ2-7; 13 bases are a match to TRBD2. From germline, CDR1 is SQVTM and CDR2 ANQGSEA. J was trimmed by 4 bases and V by 4 bases; bases with no gene match: 4. The length of the CDR3 is 14 residues. The CDR3 here is CSVGVLAGGYEQYF. The CDR3 DNA follows: TGCAGCGTTGGAGTACTAGCGGGAGGGTACGAGCAGTACTTC.

The V and J genes are TRBV14 and TRBJ2-7; 8 bases are shared with TRBD2. Germline loops: CDR1 SGHDN, CDR2 FVKESK. This CDR3 has 17 amino acids. V shed 3 bases, J shed 2 bases, and the junction held 12 bases outside the gene matches. The CDR3 DNA follows: TGTGCCAGCAGCCACCCCTCGGTCGGGGGGGCCCCCTACGAGCAGTACTTC. This encodes CASSHPSVGGAPYEQYF.

The chain uses TRBV18 and TRBJ2-5, with TRBD2 as a possible D gene (5 bases). This CDR3 comprises 13 residues. Per the germline V gene, CDR1 is KGHSH and CDR2 is LQKENI. V shed 1 base and J shed 2 bases, with 5 bases lying between them. CDR3 nucleotide sequence: TGTGCCAGCTCACCACGGGAGCAAGAGACCCAGTACTTC. Protein sequence: CASSPREQETQYF.

Points on this clone: In the same sample, other DNA sequences code for this CDR3. This chain joins TRBV5-1 and TRBJ2-7; 9 nucleotides line up with TRBD1. CDR1 SGHRS and CDR2 YFSETQ come from the germline V gene. The CDR3 is 13 amino acids. V lost 4 bases and J lost 2; bases outside the gene matches: 1. The CDR3 region is CASSRDRAYEQYF. CDR3 nucleotide sequence: TGCGCCAGCAGCCGGGACAGGGCCTACGAGCAGTACTTC. Full variable domain (outside the CDR3, taken from reference TRBV5-1 and TRBJ2-7): KAGVTQTPRYLIKTRGQQVTLSCSPISGHRSVSWYQQTPGQGLQFLFEYFSETQRNKGNFPGRFSGRQFSNSRSEMNVSTLELGDSALYLCASSRDRAYEQYFGPGTRLTVT.

Details on this clone: The same CDR3 also results from other DNA sequences found in this sample. V is TRBV28 and J is TRBJ1-1, with D maybe TRBD1 (6 bases). Germline assignment: CDR1 MDHEN and CDR2 SYDVKM. Trimming cost V 4 bases and J 2 bases, with 8 bases left between them. The CDR3 runs to 13 residues. CDR3 sequence: CASSSGQNTEAFF. CDR3 DNA: TGTGCCAGCAGTTCGGGACAAAACACTGAAGCTTTCTTT.

The chain carries TRBV5-1 and TRBJ2-1; 14 positions match TRBD2. This CDR3 is 18 amino acids long. J lost 5 bases, V lost 2 bases, and 9 bases had no gene match. Germline assignment: CDR1 SGHRS and CDR2 YFSETQ. The CDR3 protein is CASSLGLAGGQIHNEQFF. In DNA, the CDR3 is TGCGCCAGCAGCTTAGGACTAGCGGGAGGCCAAATCCACAATGAGCAGTTCTTC.